This paragraph covers one T cell receptor beta chain sequence. These data are taken from a study of blood T cell repertoires in COVID-19. About the study: Sites across the United States, Italy and Spain contributed samples from acute and convalescent COVID-19. PBMCs, B-cell-depleted T cells, or T cells were the source of the cDNA or gDNA that made up the material.

In the authors' methods: Amplified reference gene primers provided the basis for estimating nucleated cell counts. The data were produced by immunoSEQ multiplex PCR, yet TCRdb's version contains in-frame clones alone and is incomplete. Clonal size and the V and J genes are those of that table, whereas D and trimming came from the DNA. The table includes 250,000 or so clones, approximately 91% detected once. CDR3 length equals 13 residues. CDR1 and CDR2 (germline): LNHNV, YYDKDF (reference sequence). Trimming removed 8 bases from V and 0 bases from J, with 10 bases in between. This sequence originates from a woman between 25 and 40 years old with acute or convalescent COVID-19. The chain joins TRBV15 to TRBJ2-5; TRBD1 is a possible D gene (6 bases). The sample taken for sequencing was peripheral blood. DNA of the CDR3: TGTGCCACCTCTGGACAGTACCAAGAGACCCAGTACTTC. Its translation is CATSGQYQETQYF.